This T cell receptor beta chain was identified in a study of regulatory T cells in long-lasting Graves disease. Relying on iRepertoire HTBI primers and Arm-PCR of CDR3 regions, the team built TCR beta libraries. TCRdb ran MiXCR on the multiplex PCR reads and lists one entry per CDR3 protein. Of hundreds of thousands of distinct CDR3 sequences in the sample, 15% to 20% are singletons; the top ten hold roughly 18%. Germline CDR1 SNHLY, CDR2 FYNNEI. The J segment lost 7 bases and the V segment lost 6 bases, leaving 9 bases of the junction unmatched. This CDR3 comprises 16 residues. This clonotype was seen at least ten times. Specified time point: newly diagnosed GD, antithyroid drugs for less than 3 months. PBMCs were the source of the RNA used for TCR sequencing. The sample was also reused in another study, on T cells in Graves' hyperthyroidism and ophthalmopathy.

The specimen comprised peripheral blood mononuclear cells (PBMCs), sampled at new diagnosis, from a patient treated with antithyroid drugs. This receptor was identified in a woman aged 30 to 39 with Graves disease. The genes are TRBV2 and TRBJ2-1; 13 bases are shared with TRBD2. Here the CDR3 DNA reads TGTGCCAGCAGAGGACTAGCGGGAGATATATCTAATGAGCAGTTCTTC. Translating gives CASRGLAGDISNEQFF.